By frequency in the sample, the clone carrying this TCR beta chain is medium-sized. Its antigen is unidentified. Study observations and caveats: The larger cohort examined one V-J beta rearrangement, not whole repertoires. The TCR gene usage of tumor memory CD4+ T cells clustered together with blood and lymph node memory CD4+ cells and with lymph node naive CD4+ cells.

Naive CD4+ T cells were purified with Tregs depleted by CD25. Semi-nested PCR with Nested Universal Primer A followed constant-region reverse priming of full-length variable regions. From the 5' RACE reads, TCRdb called clonotypes with MiXCR, one entry per CDR3 protein. The data show roughly 20,000 distinct CDR3 sequences, around 30% seen once. V lost 6 bases and J 0 bases, leaving 12 bases between the germline ends. In germline, CDR1 is DFQATT, CDR2 SNEGSKA (reference sequence). The CDR3 totals 14 residues. Sequencing was done on a sample of tumor-infiltrating naive CD4+ T cells sorted from the breast tumor. Subset meaning: naive CD4+ T cells, CD4+CD45RA+CD25-. J is TRBJ1-5 and V is TRBV20-1, with a tentative D call TRBD1 (6 bases). This receptor was obtained from a female donor with breast cancer. The CDR3 DNA is TGCAGTGCCAGGGACACCAATAGCAATCAGCCCCAGCATTTT. Translated: CSARDTNSNQPQHF.